This passage covers 20 T cell receptor beta chains from one sample sequenced in a study of molecular identifiers for immune sequencing clone quantification. In TCRdb, the PCR reads were re-called with MiXCR into one record per CDR3 protein. This sample has roughly 300,000 distinct CDR3 sequences, with 24% found just once. Sequenced material: naive CD8+ T cells from blood, with Jurkat cell RNA spiked in. Subset denoted: FACS-sorted CD8+CD4-CCR7+CD45RA+ naive T cells. The receptors stem from a human donor in good health. Some libraries in this study had Jurkat cell RNA spiked in.

In this sample, this clonotype turned up a few times. The V and J genes are TRBV6-5 and TRBJ1-1, with TRBD1 matching over 7 bases. CDR1 is MNHEY, CDR2 SVGAGI, per germline. J was trimmed by 7 bases and V by 3 bases; bases with no gene match: 5. CDR3 size: 13 residues. The CDR3 bases are TGTGCCAGCAGTTATAATGGACAGGTTGAAGCTTTCTTT. Translating gives CASSYNGQVEAFF.

This clonotype has a count of ten or more. This rearrangement joins TRBV7-9 to TRBJ1-2; no definite D call. The V end was cut by 1 base, the J end by 8 bases, with 11 bases between. Per germline, CDR1 SEHNR and CDR2 FQNEAQ (reference sequence). The CDR3 consists of 13 residues. The CDR3 nucleotides read TGTGCCAGCAGCTTAGTAATGGCAGCAGGCTACACCTTC. This codes for CASSLVMAAGYTF.

On this clonotype itself: A much larger clone differs from this one at a single base, so this may be a read error. The genes are TRBV4-3 and TRBJ2-7; D is ambiguous. V lost 4 bases, J lost 3 bases, and 10 bases lay in between. The CDR3 totals 13 residues. From germline, CDR1 is LGHNA and CDR2 YSLEER. CDR3 region: CASSPSVGYEQYF. Here the CDR3 DNA reads TGCGCCAGCAGCCCAAGTGTCGGCTACGAGCAGTACTTC.

This clonotype was observed a single time. This could be a read error, since a much larger clone is one nucleotide away. This chain connects TRBV5-6 to TRBJ2-1; perhaps TRBD1 as D (6 bases). There are 14 residues in the CDR3. V lost 4 bases to trimming and J lost 3 bases, with 11 bases between them. Germline CDR1 is SGHDT and CDR2 is YYEEEE. CDR3 sequence reads: CASSGNRVYNEQFF. The CDR3 DNA follows: TGTGCCAGCAGCGGGAACAGGGTCTACAATGAGCAGTTCTTC.

This clonotype occurred a few times. J is TRBJ2-7 and V is TRBV4-1, with 8 nucleotides matching TRBD1. The CDR3 has 15 residues. V gave up 0 bases and J gave up 2 bases; unmatched junction bases: 3. Germline CDR1 and CDR2: MGHRA and YSYEKL. As DNA, the CDR3 is TGCGCCAGCAGCCAAGATTCCAGGGGGCCCTACGAGCAGTACTTC. It codes for CASSQDSRGPYEQYF.

In the case of this clonotype: This may be a read error: a much more frequent sequence differs by one nucleotide. The genes are TRBV5-3 and TRBJ2-2; D ambiguous. TRBV5-3 is marked as an open reading frame, function uncertain. The CDR3 has 12 residues. The CDR3 region has the DNA TGTGACAGCAGCTTTGAGACCGGGGAGCTGTTTTTT. Its translation: CDSSFETGELFF.

As to this clonotype: Here the CDR3 omits its conserved ending phenylalanine or tryptophan, so a read error is the likely source. The V gene is TRBV6-2 or TRBV6-3, the J gene TRBJ2-3; D uncertain. V was cut by 4 bases and J by 2 bases, with 7 bases left in between. The germline V gene encodes CDR1 MNHEY and CDR2 SVGEGT. The CDR3 spans 13 residues. DNA of the CDR3: TGTGCCAGCAGTTTGGTCAACACAGATACGCAGTATGTT. Its translation: CASSLVNTDTQYV.

This clonotype was seen ten or more times. This chain connects TRBV7-9 to TRBJ2-3, with D perhaps being TRBD1 or TRBD2 (6 bases each). The CDR3 has 16 amino acids. Germline CDR1 and CDR2: SEHNR and FQNEAQ (reference sequence). V gave up 1 base and J gave up 0 bases, with 11 bases separating them. For the CDR3, the DNA is TGTGCCAGCAGCTTAGTGGGGGGCCCCAGCACAGATACGCAGTATTTT. Protein product: CASSLVGGPSTDTQYF.

In this sample, this clonotype turned up many times. The V call is TRBV14, the J call TRBJ2-3, with D possibly matching TRBD2 (5 bases). The V end lost 1 base, the J end lost 0 bases, and 14 bases lay between the germline ends. CDR3 length equals 17 residues. CDR1 SGHDN and CDR2 FVKESK come from the germline V gene. The CDR3 DNA is TGTGCCAGCAGCCAAGGTGTTGGCGGACTGAGCACAGATACGCAGTATTTT. Translating gives CASSQGVGGLSTDTQYF.

This clonotype was counted a few times. This chain uses TRBV7-8 with TRBJ2-7; 8 bases map to TRBD1. Per the germline V gene, CDR1 is SGHVS and CDR2 is FQNEAQ. This CDR3 has 13 amino acids. The ends lost 5 bases at V and 2 bases at J; junction bases unmatched: 2. In DNA, the CDR3 is TGTGCCAGCAGCCGCAGGGGGCCCTACGAGCAGTACTTC. It is translated as CASSRRGPYEQYF.

Of note for this clonotype: It may be a read error: a sequence one base away is much more abundant. The V gene is TRBV13, the J gene TRBJ2-1; D unclear. Germline V CDR1 and CDR2: PRHDT, FYEKMQ (reference sequence). CDR3 length: 13 residues. V was shortened by 2 bases and J by 11 bases, with 13 bases between the two germline ends. This CDR3 reads CASSLRSFDKQFF. The CDR3 DNA reads TGTGCCAGCAGCTTAAGGTCCTTCGATAAGCAGTTCTTC.

This clonotype was recorded at least ten times. V gene TRBV7-9 combines with J gene TRBJ2-7; TRBD1 is a possible D gene (5 bases). Germline CDR1 and CDR2: SEHNR and FQNEAQ (reference sequence). CDR3 length: 13 amino acids. The germline V and J ends were trimmed by 1 base and 5 bases, with 9 bases remaining between them. The CDR3 protein is CASSLGGWNEQYF. The CDR3 DNA reads TGTGCCAGCAGCTTAGGGGGCTGGAACGAGCAGTACTTC. The variable domain in full, with the rest retrieved from reference TRBV7-9 and TRBJ2-7, is DTGVSQNPRHKITKRGQNVTFRCDPISEHNRLYWYRQTLGQGPEFLTYFQNEAQLEKSRLLSDRFSAERPKGSFSTLEIQRTEQGDSAMYLCASSLGGWNEQYFGPGTRLTVT.

This clonotype was seen a handful of times. This clone may be a read error of a much larger clone one base away. J is TRBJ1-1 and V is TRBV7-2; 9 positions match TRBD1. Per the germline V gene, CDR1 is SGHTA and CDR2 is FQGNSA. The CDR3 consists of 14 residues. The CDR3 sequence is CASGLQGAGTEAFF. DNA for the CDR3: TGTGCCAGCGGCTTACAGGGGGCGGGAACTGAAGCTTTCTTT.

For this clonotype: A single base separates this from a much larger clone, so it may be a read error. The chain uses TRBV7-9 and TRBJ2-7; 7 bases are a match to TRBD1. Germline V gene sequence: CDR1 SEHNR, CDR2 FQNEAQ (reference sequence). The length of the CDR3 is 13 residues. V trimming: 8 bases; J trimming: 10 bases; junction bases outside the gene matches: 14. In nucleotides, the CDR3 is TGTGCCAGCGAGGGTCCCGGGGACAGAAATCAGTACTTC. It encodes CASEGPGDRNQYF.

The chain joins TRBV20-1 to TRBJ2-4, with D tentatively TRBD2 (6 bases). Per the germline V gene, CDR1 is DFQATT and CDR2 is SNEGSKA (reference sequence). V was clipped by 3 bases and J by 4 bases, with 10 bases between them. The CDR3 contains 13 residues. In DNA, the CDR3 is TGCAGTGCTAGTTGGCTAGCGAAAAACATTCAGTACTTC. Amino acids: CSASWLAKNIQYF.

In the case of this clonotype: A much larger clone is a single base away; this may be a read error. The rearrangement joins TRBV4-3 to TRBJ2-3; maybe TRBD2 (6 bases). CDR1 and CDR2 (germline): LGHNA, YSLEER. This CDR3 has 15 residues. The DNA of the CDR3 is TGCGCCCGCAGCCACACGGGAGAGGGCGAAGATACGCAGTATTTT. This translates into CARSHTGEGEDTQYF.

This clonotype occurred many times. CDR3 bases: TGTGCCAGCAGTCCAATGACAGGGGGTGAGAGTGGCTACACCTTC. Amino acid sequence: CASSPMTGGESGYTF. V is TRBV28 and J is TRBJ1-2; the match to TRBD1 covers 9 bases. This CDR3 is 15 amino acids long. The ends lost 5 bases at V and 7 bases at J; junction bases unmatched: 11. Germline CDR1 is MDHEN and CDR2 is SYDVKM.

Worth noting for this clonotype: A much larger clone is a single base away; this may be a read error. V gene TRBV20-1 combines with J gene TRBJ2-7, with 9 bases fitting TRBD2. Germline V gives CDR1 DFQATT, CDR2 SNEGSKA (reference sequence). V was clipped by 4 bases and J by 2 bases; unmatched bases: 6. The CDR3 runs 14 residues. The CDR3 here is CSAIAGVNPYEQYF. CDR3 DNA sequence: TGCAGTGCTATAGCGGGGGTCAACCCCTACGAGCAGTACTTC.

This clonotype has at least ten counts. The gene calls are TRBV24-1 and TRBJ2-1, with 7 bases fitting TRBD1. The junction had 3 bases not matched to a gene; V was cut back by 6 bases and J by 5 bases. The length of the CDR3 is 13 residues. Germline-derived CDR1 and CDR2 are KGHDR and SFDVKD. CDR3 loop: CATSPGQNNEQFF. The CDR3 nucleotides read TGTGCCACCAGTCCGGGACAGAACAATGAGCAGTTCTTC.

The chain has TRBV13 and TRBJ1-4, with 9 positions matching TRBD1. This CDR3 contains 17 residues. The germline CDR1 and CDR2 sequences are PRHDT and FYEKMQ (reference sequence). Trimming at V came to 6 bases and at J to 3 bases, leaving 11 bases not matched to a gene. The CDR3 is CASSSVPGQGSNEKLFF. In DNA, the CDR3 is TGTGCCAGCAGTTCGGTCCCGGGACAGGGATCTAATGAAAAACTGTTTTTT. Looking up the rest from reference TRBV13 and TRBJ1-4 gives the full variable domain: AAGVIQSPRHLIKEKRETATLKCYPIPRHDTVYWYQQGPGQDPQFLISFYEKMQSDKGSIPDRFSAQQFSDYHSELNMSSLELGDSALYFCASSSVPGQGSNEKLFFGSGTQLSVL.